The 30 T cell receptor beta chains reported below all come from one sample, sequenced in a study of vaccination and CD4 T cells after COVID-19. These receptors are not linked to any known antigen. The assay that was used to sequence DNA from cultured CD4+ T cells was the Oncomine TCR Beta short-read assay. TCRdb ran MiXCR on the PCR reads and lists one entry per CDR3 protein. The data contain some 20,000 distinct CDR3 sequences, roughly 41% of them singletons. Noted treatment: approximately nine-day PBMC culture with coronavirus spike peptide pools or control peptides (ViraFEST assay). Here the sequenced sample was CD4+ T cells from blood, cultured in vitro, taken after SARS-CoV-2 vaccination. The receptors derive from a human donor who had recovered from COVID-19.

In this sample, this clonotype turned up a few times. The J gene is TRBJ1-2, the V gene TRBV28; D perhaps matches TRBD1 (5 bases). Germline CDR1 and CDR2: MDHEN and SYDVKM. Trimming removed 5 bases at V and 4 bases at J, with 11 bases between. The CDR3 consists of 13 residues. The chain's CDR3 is CASSPTGFYGYTF. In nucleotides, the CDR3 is TGTGCCAGCAGTCCTACAGGTTTCTATGGCTACACCTTC.

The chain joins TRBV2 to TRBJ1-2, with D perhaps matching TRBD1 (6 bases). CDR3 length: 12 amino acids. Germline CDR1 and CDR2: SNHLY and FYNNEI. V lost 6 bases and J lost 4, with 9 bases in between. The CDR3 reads CASRADSYGYTF. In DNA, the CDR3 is TGTGCCAGCAGAGCGGACAGCTATGGCTACACCTTC.

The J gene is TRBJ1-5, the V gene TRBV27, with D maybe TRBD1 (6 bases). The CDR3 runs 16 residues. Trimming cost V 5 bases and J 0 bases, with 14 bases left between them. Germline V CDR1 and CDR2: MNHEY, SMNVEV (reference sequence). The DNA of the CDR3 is TGTGCCAGCAGTCAATGGACAGCCGATAGCAATCAGCCCCAGCATTTT. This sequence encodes CASSQWTADSNQPQHF.

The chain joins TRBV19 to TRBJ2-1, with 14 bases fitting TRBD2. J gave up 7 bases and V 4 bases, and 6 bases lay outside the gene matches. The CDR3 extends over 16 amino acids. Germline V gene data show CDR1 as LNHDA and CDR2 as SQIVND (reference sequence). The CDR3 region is CASSTGLAGGGNEQFF. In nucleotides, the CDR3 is TGTGCCAGTAGTACTGGACTAGCGGGAGGAGGAAATGAGCAGTTCTTC.

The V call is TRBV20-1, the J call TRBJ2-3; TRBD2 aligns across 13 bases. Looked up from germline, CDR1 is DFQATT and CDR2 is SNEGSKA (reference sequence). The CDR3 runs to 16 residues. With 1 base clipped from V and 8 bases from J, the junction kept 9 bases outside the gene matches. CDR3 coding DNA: TGCAGTGCTAGAGGTCGGACTAGCGGGAGTCCCCGTACGCAGTATTTT. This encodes CSARGRTSGSPRTQYF.

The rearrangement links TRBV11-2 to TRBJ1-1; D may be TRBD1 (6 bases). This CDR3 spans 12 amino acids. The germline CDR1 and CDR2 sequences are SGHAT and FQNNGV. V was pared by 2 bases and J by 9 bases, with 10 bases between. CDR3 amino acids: CASSLNGGQAFF. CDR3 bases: TGTGCCAGCAGCTTAAACGGGGGGCAAGCTTTCTTT. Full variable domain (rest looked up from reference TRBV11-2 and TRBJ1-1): EAGVAQSPRYKIIEKRQSVAFWCNPISGHATLYWYQQILGQGPKLLIQFQNNGVVDDSQLPKDRFSAERLKGVDSTLKIQPAKLEDSAVYLCASSLNGGQAFFGQGTRLTVV.

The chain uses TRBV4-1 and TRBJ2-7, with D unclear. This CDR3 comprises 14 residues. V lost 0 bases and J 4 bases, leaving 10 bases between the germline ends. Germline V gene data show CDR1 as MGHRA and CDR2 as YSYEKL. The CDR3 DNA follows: TGCGCCAGCAGCCAAGATCTAGAGATTTACGAGCAGTACTTC. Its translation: CASSQDLEIYEQYF.

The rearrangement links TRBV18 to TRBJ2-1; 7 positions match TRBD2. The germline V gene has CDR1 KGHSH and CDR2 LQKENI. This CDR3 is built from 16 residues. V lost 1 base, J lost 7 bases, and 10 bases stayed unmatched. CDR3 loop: CASSPLASGVRNEQFF. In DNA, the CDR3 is TGTGCCAGCTCACCACTGGCGAGCGGGGTTAGAAATGAGCAGTTCTTC.

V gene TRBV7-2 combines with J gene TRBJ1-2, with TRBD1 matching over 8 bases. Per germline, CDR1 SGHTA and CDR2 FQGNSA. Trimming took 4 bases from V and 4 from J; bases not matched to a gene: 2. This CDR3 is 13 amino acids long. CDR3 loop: CASSSQGVYGYTF. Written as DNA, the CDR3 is TGTGCCAGCAGCTCACAGGGGGTCTATGGCTACACCTTC. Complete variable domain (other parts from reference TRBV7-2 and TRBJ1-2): GAGVSQSPSNKVTEKGKDVELRCDPISGHTALYWYRQSLGQGLEFLIYFQGNSAPDKSGLPSDRFSAERTGGSVSTLTIQRTQQEDSAVYLCASSSQGVYGYTFGSGTRLTVV.

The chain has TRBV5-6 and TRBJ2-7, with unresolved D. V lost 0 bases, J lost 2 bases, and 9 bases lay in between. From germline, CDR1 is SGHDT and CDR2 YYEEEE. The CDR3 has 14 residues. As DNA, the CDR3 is TGTGCCAGCAGCTTGGCCGGGCAGACCTACGAGCAGTACTTC. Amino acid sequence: CASSLAGQTYEQYF.

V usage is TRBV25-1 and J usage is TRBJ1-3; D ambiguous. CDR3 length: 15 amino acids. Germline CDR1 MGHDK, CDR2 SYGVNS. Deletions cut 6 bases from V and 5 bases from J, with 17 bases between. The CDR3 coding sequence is TGTGCCAGCAGCGCCGAGAGCGAGGCGAGAAACACCATATATTTT. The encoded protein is CASSAESEARNTIYF. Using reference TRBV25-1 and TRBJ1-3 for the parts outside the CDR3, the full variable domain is EADIYQTPRYLVIGTGKKITLECSQTMGHDKMYWYQQDPGMELHLIHYSYGVNSTEKGDLSSESTVSRIRTEHFPLTLESARPSHTSQYLCASSAESEARNTIYFGEGSWLTVV.

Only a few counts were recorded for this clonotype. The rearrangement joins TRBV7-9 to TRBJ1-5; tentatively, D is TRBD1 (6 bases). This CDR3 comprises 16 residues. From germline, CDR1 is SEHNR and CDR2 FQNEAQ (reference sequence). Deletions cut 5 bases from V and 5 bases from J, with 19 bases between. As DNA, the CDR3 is TGTGCCAGCAGCCCACAGGGCCCCCTGCCTGATCAGCCCCAGCATTTT. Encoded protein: CASSPQGPLPDQPQHF.

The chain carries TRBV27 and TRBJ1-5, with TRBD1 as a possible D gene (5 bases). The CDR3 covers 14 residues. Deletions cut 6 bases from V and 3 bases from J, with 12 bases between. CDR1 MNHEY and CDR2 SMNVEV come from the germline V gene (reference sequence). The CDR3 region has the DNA TGTGCCAGCAGAAAGGACAATCTCAATCAGCCCCAGCATTTT. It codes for CASRKDNLNQPQHF.

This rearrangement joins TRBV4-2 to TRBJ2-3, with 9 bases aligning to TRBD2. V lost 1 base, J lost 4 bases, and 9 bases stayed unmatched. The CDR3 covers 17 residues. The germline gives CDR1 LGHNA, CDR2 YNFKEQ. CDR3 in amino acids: CASSQVLAGGPSDTQYF. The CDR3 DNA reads TGTGCCAGCAGCCAAGTCTTGGCGGGGGGGCCATCAGATACGCAGTATTTT.

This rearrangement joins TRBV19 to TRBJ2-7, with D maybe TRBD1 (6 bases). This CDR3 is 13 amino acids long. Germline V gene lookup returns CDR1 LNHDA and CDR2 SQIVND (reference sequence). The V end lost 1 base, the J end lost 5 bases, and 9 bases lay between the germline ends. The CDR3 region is CASSIARGDEQYF. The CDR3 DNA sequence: TGTGCCAGTAGTATAGCCAGGGGCGACGAGCAGTACTTC.

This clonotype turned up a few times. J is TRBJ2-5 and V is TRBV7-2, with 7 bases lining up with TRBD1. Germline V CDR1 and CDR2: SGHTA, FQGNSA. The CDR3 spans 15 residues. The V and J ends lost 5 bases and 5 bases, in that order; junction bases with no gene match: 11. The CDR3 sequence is CASSTPTGNTETQYF. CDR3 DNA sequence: TGTGCCAGCAGCACGCCGACAGGGAACACGGAGACCCAGTACTTC.

The CDR3 bases are TGTGCCAGCAGTTCAAACAGCCTACATGGCTACACCTTC. This gives the protein CASSSNSLHGYTF. This rearrangement joins TRBV27 to TRBJ1-2; D is undetermined. V was cut by 4 bases and J by 6 bases, with 12 bases left in between. Germline V gene lookup returns CDR1 MNHEY and CDR2 SMNVEV (reference sequence). The CDR3 consists of 13 residues.

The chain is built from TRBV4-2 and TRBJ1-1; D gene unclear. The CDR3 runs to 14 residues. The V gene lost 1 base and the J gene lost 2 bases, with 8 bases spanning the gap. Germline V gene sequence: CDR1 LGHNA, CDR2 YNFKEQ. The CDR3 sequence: CASSQVRDNTEAFF. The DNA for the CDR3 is TGTGCCAGCAGCCAAGTAAGAGACAACACTGAAGCTTTCTTT.

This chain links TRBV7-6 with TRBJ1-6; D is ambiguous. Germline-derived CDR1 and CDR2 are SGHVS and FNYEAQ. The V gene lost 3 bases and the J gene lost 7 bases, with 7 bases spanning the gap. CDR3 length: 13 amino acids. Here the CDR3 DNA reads TGTGCCAGCAGCTTTAAGTGGAATTCACCCCTCCACTTT. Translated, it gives CASSFKWNSPLHF.

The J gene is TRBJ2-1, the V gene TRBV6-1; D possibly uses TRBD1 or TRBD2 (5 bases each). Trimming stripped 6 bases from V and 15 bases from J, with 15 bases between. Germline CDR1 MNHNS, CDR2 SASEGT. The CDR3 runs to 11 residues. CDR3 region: CASRGVGPTFF. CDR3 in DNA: TGTGCCAGCAGGGGGGTTGGTCCCACGTTCTTC.

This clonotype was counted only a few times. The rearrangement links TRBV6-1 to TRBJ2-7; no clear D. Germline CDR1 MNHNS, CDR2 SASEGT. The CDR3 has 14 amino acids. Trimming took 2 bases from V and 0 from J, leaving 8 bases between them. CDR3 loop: CASSEQSISYEQYF. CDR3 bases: TGTGCCAGCAGTGAACAGTCGATCTCCTACGAGCAGTACTTC.

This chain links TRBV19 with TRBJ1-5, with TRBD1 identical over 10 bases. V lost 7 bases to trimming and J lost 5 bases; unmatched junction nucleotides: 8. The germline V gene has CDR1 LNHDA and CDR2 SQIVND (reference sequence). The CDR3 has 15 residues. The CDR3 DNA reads TGTGCCAGTAACCTGGGACAGGGGTTTTATCAGCCCCAGCATTTT. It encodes CASNLGQGFYQPQHF. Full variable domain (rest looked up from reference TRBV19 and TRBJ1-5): DGGITQSPKYLFRKEGQNVTLSCEQNLNHDAMYWYRQDPGQGLRLIYYSQIVNDFQKGDIAEGYSVSREKKESFPLTVTSAQKNPTAFYLCASNLGQGFYQPQHFGDGTRLSIL.

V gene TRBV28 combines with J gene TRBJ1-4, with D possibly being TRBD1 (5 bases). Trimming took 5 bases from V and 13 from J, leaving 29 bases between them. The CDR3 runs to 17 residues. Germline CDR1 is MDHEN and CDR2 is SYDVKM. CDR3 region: CASSMVVPRDFKRGLFF. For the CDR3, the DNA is TGTGCCAGCAGTATGGTAGTGCCCCGGGACTTCAAGAGGGGACTGTTTTTT.

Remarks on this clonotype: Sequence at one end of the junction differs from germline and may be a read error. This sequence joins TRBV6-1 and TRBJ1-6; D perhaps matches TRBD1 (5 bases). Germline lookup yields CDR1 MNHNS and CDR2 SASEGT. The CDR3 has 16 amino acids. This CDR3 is CASTENGAGVNSPLHF. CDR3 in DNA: TGTGCCAGCACTGAAAATGGGGCCGGTGTTAATTCACCCCTCCACTTT.

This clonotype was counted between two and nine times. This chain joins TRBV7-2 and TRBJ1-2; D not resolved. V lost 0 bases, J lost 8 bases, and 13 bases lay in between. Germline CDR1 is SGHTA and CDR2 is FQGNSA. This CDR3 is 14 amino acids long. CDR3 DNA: TGTGCCAGCAGCTTAGCGTCAAGGGTGTGGGGCTACACCTTC. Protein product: CASSLASRVWGYTF.

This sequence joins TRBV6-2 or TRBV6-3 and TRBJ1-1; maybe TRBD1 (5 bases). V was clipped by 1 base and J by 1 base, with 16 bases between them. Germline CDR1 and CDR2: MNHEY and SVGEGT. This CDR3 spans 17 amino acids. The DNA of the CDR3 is TGTGCCAGCAGTTACTGGACTCTCGGGGGTAGGAACACTGAAGCTTTCTTT. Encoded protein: CASSYWTLGGRNTEAFF.

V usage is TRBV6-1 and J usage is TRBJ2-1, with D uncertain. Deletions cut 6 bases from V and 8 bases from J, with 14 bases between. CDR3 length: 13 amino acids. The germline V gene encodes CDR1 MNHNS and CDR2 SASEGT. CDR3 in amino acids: CASSPQSGYEQFF. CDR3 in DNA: TGTGCCAGCAGCCCCCAGTCAGGTTATGAGCAGTTCTTC.

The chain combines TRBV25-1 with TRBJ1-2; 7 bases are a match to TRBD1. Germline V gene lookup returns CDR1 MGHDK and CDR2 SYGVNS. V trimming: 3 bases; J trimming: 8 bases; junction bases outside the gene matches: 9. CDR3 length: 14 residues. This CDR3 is CASSEAREGGGYTF. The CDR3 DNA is TGTGCCAGCAGTGAGGCCCGGGAAGGGGGCGGCTACACCTTC.

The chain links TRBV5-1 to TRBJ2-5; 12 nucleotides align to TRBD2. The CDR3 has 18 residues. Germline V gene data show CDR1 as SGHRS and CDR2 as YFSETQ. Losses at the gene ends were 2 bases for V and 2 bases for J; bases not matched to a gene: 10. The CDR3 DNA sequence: TGCGCCAGCAGCTTACGCCTAGCGGGGGGGCTCGAGCAAGAGACCCAGTACTTC. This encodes CASSLRLAGGLEQETQYF. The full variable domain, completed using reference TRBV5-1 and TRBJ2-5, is KAGVTQTPRYLIKTRGQQVTLSCSPISGHRSVSWYQQTPGQGLQFLFEYFSETQRNKGNFPGRFSGRQFSNSRSEMNVSTLELGDSALYLCASSLRLAGGLEQETQYFGPGTRLLVL.

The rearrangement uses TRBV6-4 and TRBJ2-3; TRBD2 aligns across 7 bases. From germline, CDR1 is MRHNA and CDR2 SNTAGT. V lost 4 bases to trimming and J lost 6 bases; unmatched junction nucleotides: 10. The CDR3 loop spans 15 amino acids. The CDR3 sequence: CASSAQWTSTDTQYF. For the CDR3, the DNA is TGTGCCAGCAGTGCCCAATGGACTAGTACGGATACGCAGTATTTT.